The text below deals with one TCR beta chain. RNA transcripts were the template, and TCR beta CDR3 regions were amplified from them. Following a first-round RT-PCR that used HTBI primers, a second-round multiplex PCR was carried out. TCRdb called the multiplex PCR reads again in MiXCR, with one record for every CDR3 protein. Counted here are about 230,000 distinct CDR3 sequences, around 45% occurring once; the ten biggest clones make up around 47%. Per the germline V gene, CDR1 is MNHEY and CDR2 is SMNVEV (reference sequence). V trimming: 0 bases; J trimming: 3 bases; junction bases outside the gene matches: 3. The CDR3 contains 15 residues. This entry belongs to a study of Graves' ophthalmopathy and Graves' hyperthyroidism. Study summary: Sampling took place at initial diagnosis, with peripheral blood obtained before any treatment.

Moderate-to-severe activity, CAS ≥3, NOSPECS ≥4 and a duration under 3 months were seen in donors with ophthalmopathy. If patients had other autoimmune diseases, uncontrolled infections, pregnancy or lactation, they were excluded. Each diagnosis was determined on the basis of clinical symptoms, serum thyroxine, TRAb, thyroid ultrasound and orbital computed tomography. The TCR was taken from an adult man with Graves' ophthalmopathy. V gene TRBV27 combines with J gene TRBJ2-7; 9 bases align to TRBD2. Sequencing was carried out using peripheral blood. CDR3 residues: CASSLSSSGVYEQYF. CDR3 DNA sequence: TGTGCCAGCAGTTTATCGTCTAGCGGGGTCTACGAGCAGTACTTC.